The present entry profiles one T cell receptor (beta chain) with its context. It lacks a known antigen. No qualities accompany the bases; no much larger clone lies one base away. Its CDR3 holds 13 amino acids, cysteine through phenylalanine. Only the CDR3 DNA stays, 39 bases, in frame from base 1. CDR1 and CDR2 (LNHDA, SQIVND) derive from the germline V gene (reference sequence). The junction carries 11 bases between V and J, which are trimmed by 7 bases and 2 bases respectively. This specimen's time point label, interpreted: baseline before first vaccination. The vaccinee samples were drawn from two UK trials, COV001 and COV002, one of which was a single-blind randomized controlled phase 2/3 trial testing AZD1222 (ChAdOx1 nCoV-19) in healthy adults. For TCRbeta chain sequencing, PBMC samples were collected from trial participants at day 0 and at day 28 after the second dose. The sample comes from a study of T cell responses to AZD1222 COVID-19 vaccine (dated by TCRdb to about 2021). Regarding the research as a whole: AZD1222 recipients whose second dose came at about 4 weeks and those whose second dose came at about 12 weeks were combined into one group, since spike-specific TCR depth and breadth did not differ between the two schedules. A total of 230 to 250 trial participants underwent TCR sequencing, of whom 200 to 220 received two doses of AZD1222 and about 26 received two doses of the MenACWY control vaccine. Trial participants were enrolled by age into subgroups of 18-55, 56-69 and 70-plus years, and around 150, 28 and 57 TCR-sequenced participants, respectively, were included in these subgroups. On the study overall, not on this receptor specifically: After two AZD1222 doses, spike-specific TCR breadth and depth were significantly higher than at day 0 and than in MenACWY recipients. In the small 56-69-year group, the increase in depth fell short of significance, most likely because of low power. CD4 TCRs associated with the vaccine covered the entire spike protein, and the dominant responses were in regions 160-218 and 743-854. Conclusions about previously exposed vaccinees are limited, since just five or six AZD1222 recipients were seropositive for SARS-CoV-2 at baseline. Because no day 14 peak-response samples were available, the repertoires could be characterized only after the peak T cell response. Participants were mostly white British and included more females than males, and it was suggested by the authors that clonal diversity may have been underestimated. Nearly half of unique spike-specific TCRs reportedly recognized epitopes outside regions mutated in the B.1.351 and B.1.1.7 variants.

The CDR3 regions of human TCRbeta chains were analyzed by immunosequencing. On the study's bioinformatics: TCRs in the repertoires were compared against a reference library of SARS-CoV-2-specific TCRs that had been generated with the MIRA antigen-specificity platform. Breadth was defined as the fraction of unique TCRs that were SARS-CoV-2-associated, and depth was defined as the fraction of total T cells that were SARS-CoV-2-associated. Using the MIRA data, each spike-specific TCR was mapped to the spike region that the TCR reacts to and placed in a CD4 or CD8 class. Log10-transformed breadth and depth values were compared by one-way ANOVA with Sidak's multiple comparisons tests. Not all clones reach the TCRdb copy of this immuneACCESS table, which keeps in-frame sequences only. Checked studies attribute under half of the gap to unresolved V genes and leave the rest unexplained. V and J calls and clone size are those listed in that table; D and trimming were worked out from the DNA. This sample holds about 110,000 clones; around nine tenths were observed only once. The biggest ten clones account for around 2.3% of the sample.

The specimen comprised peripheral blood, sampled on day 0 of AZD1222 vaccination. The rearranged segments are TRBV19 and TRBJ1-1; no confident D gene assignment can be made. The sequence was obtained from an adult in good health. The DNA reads TGTGCCAGTAAAGGGTTGGGTAACACTGAAGCTTTCTTT. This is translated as CASKGLGNTEAFF.